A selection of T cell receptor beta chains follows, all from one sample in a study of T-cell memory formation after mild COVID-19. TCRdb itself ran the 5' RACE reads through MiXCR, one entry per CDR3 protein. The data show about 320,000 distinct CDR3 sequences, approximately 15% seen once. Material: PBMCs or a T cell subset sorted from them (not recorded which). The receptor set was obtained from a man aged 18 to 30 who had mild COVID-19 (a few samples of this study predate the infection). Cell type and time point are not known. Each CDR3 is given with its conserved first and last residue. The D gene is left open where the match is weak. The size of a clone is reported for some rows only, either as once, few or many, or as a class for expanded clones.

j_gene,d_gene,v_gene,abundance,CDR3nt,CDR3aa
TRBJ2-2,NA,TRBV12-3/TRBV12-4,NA,TGTGCCAGCAGTTTAATTCAGGGAAGGGCCGGGGAGCTGTTTTTT,CASSLIQGRAGELFF
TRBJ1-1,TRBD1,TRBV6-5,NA,TGTGCCAGCAGTTACTCGATTCTCGTGGGCAGATCTCCGGGACGACCCGACAGGGACACTGAAGCTTTCTTT,CASSYSILVGRSPGRPDRDTEAFF
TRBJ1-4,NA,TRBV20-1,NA,TGCAGTGCTAGGGGGGGCGCTAATGAAAAACTGTTTTTT,CSARGGANEKLFF
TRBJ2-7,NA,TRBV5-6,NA,TGTGCCAGCAGCTTGGCCGTCAGGGGGGGTTTCTACGAGCAGTACTTC,CASSLAVRGGFYEQYF
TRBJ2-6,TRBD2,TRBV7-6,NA,TGTGCCAGCAGCGAAGCGGGGGGAATCTCTGGGGCCAACGTCCTGACTTTC,CASSEAGGISGANVLTF
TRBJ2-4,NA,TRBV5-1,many,TGCGCCAGCAGCATCGGACAGAATTTTGTCAAAAACATTCAGTACTTC,CASSIGQNFVKNIQYF
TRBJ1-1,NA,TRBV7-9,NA,TGTGCCAGCAGACCCCCAGGGGTTGAGAACACTGAAGCTTTCTTT,CASRPPGVENTEAFF
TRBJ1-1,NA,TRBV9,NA,TGTGCCAGCAGCGGACCCTTAGGAGGTGGCGACACTGAAGCTTTCTTT,CASSGPLGGGDTEAFF
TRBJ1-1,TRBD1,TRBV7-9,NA,TGTGCCAGCAGCTACCGACAGGGGGCGAACGGTGAAGCTTTCTTT,CASSYRQGANGEAFF
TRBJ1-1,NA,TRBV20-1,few,TGCAGTGCCCCCGACACCTCCGGGGAAACTGAAGCTTTCTTT,CSAPDTSGETEAFF
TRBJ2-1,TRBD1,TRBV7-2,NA,TGTGCCAGCAGCTTAAGCTCCGGGACAGGGGGCTGGGATGAGCAGTTCTTC,CASSLSSGTGGWDEQFF
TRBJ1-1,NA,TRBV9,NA,TGTGCCAGCAGCCCAGGGGCCTCTCCCTCTGAAGCTTTCTTT,CASSPGASPSEAFF
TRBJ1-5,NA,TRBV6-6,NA,TGTGCCAGCAGTTACTCTGCAGGCGGCCAGCCCCAGCATTTT,CASSYSAGGQPQHF
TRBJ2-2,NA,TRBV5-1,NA,TGCGCCAGCAGCCTCGGGGTGATCACCGGGGAGCTGTTTTTT,CASSLGVITGELFF
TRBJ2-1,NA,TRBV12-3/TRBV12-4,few,TGTGCCAGCAGGCGTTTGGGGCGCAATGAGCAGTTCTTC,CASRRLGRNEQFF